Listed below are T cell receptor beta chains from one sample, sequenced in a study of cytomegalovirus exposure and HLA in healthy donors. Using immunoSEQ multiplex PCR, the repertoire was profiled, and TCRdb retains in-frame clones only, with some absent. The profile covers over 85,000 clones, with around 77% appearing a single time and about 3.3% taken by the ten largest. Sequencing was done on a sample of PBMCs. These receptor sequences come from a man in his forties in good health and CMV-seronegative. Each CDR3 is given with its conserved first and last residue. The D gene is left open where the match is weak. Only part of the rows carry a size: once, few, many, or a class if the clone is expanded.

clone size	J gene	D gene	V gene	CDR3 protein	CDR3 DNA
.	TRBJ2-7	TRBD1	TRBV5-1	CASSFTGTGHSEQYF	TGCGCCAGCAGCTTTACCGGGACAGGGCATTCCGAGCAGTACTTC
.	TRBJ1-1	.	TRBV19	CASTYGTEAFF	TGTGCCAGTACCTACGGCACTGAAGCTTTCTTT
.	TRBJ2-7	.	TRBV5-1	CASSLVPGEYGNEQYF	TGCGCCAGCAGCTTGGTCCCAGGGGAATATGGAAACGAGCAGTACTTC
few	TRBJ1-1	TRBD1	TRBV5-1	CASSRGPGQQNTEAFF	TGCGCCAGCAGTCGAGGACCGGGACAGCAGAACACTGAAGCTTTCTTT
few	TRBJ1-1	.	TRBV9	CASSVDTNTEAFF	TGTGCCAGCAGCGTTGACACGAACACTGAAGCTTTCTTT
.	TRBJ2-4	.	TRBV7-9	CSSSLASGREYF	TGTTCCAGCAGCTTAGCTTCCGGGCGGGAGTACTTC
few	TRBJ1-6	.	TRBV5-1	CASSLEADSYNSPLHF	TGCGCCAGCAGCTTGGAAGCGGACTCCTATAATTCACCCCTCCACTTT
once	TRBJ2-7	.	TRBV29-1	CSVVGSDEQYF	TGCAGCGTTGTTGGGAGCGACGAGCAGTACTTC
.	TRBJ2-7	.	TRBV2	CASSGDWNYEQYF	TGTGCCAGCAGCGGGGACTGGAACTACGAGCAGTACTTC
.	TRBJ1-2	.	TRBV2	CARTGRSRADGYTF	TGTGCCAGGACCGGGAGATCCAGGGCCGACGGCTACACCTTC
.	TRBJ2-7	TRBD2	TRBV9	CASSTGPGGAYEQYF	TGTGCCAGCAGCACTGGGCCTGGGGGGGCCTACGAGCAGTACTTC
.	TRBJ2-7	.	TRBV30	CAWSVSSYEQYF	TGTGCCTGGAGTGTATCCAGCTACGAGCAGTACTTC
.	TRBJ2-7	TRBD1	TRBV28	CASSEGGTGAYEQYF	TGTGCCAGCAGCGAGGGCGGGACAGGAGCCTACGAGCAGTACTTC
.	TRBJ2-3	.	TRBV11-2	CASSLTGQGYPPDTQYF	TGTGCCAGCAGCTTAACGGGACAAGGGTACCCTCCAGATACGCAGTATTTT
few	TRBJ2-2	TRBD2	TRBV5-1	CASSLKQRGNTGELFF	TGCGCCAGCAGCTTGAAGCAGCGGGGGAACACCGGGGAGCTGTTTTTT
.	TRBJ1-2	TRBD1	TRBV28	CASSSPSMSGQGASYGYTF	TGTGCCAGCAGTTCTCCATCTATGTCCGGACAGGGGGCAAGCTATGGCTACACCTTC
.	TRBJ2-7	.	TRBV7-6	CASSLSGGYEQYF	TGTGCCAGCAGCCTCTCCGGCGGGTACGAGCAGTACTTC
.	TRBJ1-1	.	TRBV7-2	CASTVDTYREAFF	TGTGCCAGCACCGTAGACACATATCGTGAAGCTTTCTTT
.	TRBJ1-5	.	TRBV19	CASSIQVRVNNQPQHF	TGTGCCAGTAGTATTCAGGTCAGGGTGAACAATCAGCCCCAGCATTTT
.	TRBJ2-5	TRBD1	TRBV19	CASSSPGQGVWAQYF	TGTGCCAGTAGTAGCCCGGGACAGGGGGTCTGGGCCCAGTACTTC
.	TRBJ1-1	TRBD1	TRBV9	CASSVGIRGRRNTEAFF	TGTGCCAGCAGCGTAGGAATTAGGGGGCGCCGGAACACTGAAGCTTTCTTT
.	TRBJ2-7	.	TRBV25-1	CASPIYEQYF	TGTGCCAGCCCTATCTACGAGCAGTACTTC
.	TRBJ1-5	TRBD1	TRBV30	CAWSVRGQGSVTSNQPQHF	TGTGCCTGGAGTGTACGTGGACAGGGGTCAGTTACAAGCAATCAGCCCCAGCATTTT
.	TRBJ2-3	.	TRBV29-1	CSGKTDTQYF	TGCAGCGGTAAAACAGATACGCAGTATTTT
.	TRBJ2-7	TRBD2	TRBV2	CASSDETGGPHEQYF	TGTGCCAGCAGTGACGAAACGGGGGGGCCCCACGAGCAGTACTTC
.	TRBJ1-1	.	TRBV5-1	CASSLGGDSHLNTEAFF	TGCGCCAGCAGCTTGGGGGGGGACTCACACCTGAACACTGAAGCTTTCTTT
.	TRBJ1-1	.	TRBV15	CATGFLDTEAFF	TGTGCCACCGGCTTCCTGGACACTGAAGCTTTCTTT
.	TRBJ1-2	TRBD1	TRBV7-9	CASSPGTGGIYSYGYTF	TGTGCCAGCAGCCCGGGGACAGGGGGGATCTATTCCTATGGCTACACCTTC
.	TRBJ1-2	.	TRBV7-9	CASSLALGADGYTF	TGTGCCAGCAGCTTAGCGCTAGGGGCGGATGGCTACACCTTC
.	TRBJ2-1	TRBD2	TRBV5-5	CASSLGAGVVPEQFF	TGTGCCAGCAGCTTGGGAGCGGGAGTGGTACCCGAGCAGTTCTTC
.	TRBJ2-7	TRBD1	TRBV4-1	CASSQVSGQGAEQYF	TGCGCCAGCAGCCAAGTCTCTGGACAGGGGGCCGAGCAGTACTTC
.	TRBJ2-3	TRBD2	TRBV5-6	CASRLTSPDTQYF	TGTGCCAGCAGGTTGACTAGCCCGGATACGCAGTATTTT
once	TRBJ1-1	.	TRBV5-6	CASSLSYGTEAFF	TGTGCCAGCAGCTTGTCTTACGGGACTGAAGCTTTCTTT
.	TRBJ2-5	.	TRBV5-1	CASSLLASMSETQYF	TGCGCCAGCAGCTTGTTGGCTAGCATGAGTGAGACCCAGTACTTC
.	TRBJ2-7	.	TRBV28	CASNGGDSIYEQYF	TGTGCCAGCAACGGGGGAGACTCCATCTACGAGCAGTACTTC
.	TRBJ2-4	.	TRBV29-1	CSVARDWGNIQYF	TGCAGCGTCGCCCGGGACTGGGGGAACATTCAGTACTTC
.	TRBJ2-5	TRBD2	TRBV28	CASSPSGGARETQYF	TGTGCCAGCAGCCCTAGCGGGGGGGCCAGAGAGACCCAGTACTTC
few	TRBJ1-6	TRBD1	TRBV30	CAWSARTGVDSPLHF	TGTGCCTGGAGTGCCCGGACAGGGGTGGACTCACCCCTCCACTTT
.	TRBJ1-1	.	TRBV19	CASTPVASGGNTEAFF	TGTGCCAGTACCCCTGTAGCGTCGGGGGGGAACACTGAAGCTTTCTTT
.	TRBJ1-3	.	TRBV29-1	CSVAFGLSSGNTIYF	TGCAGCGTTGCCTTTGGTCTTAGCTCTGGAAACACCATATATTTT
.	TRBJ1-1	.	TRBV19	CASSQQGMNTEAFF	TGTGCCAGTAGTCAACAGGGAATGAACACTGAAGCTTTCTTT
.	TRBJ2-1	TRBD2	TRBV7-3	CASSILTSGGPLSYNEQFF	TGTGCCAGCAGCATCCTCACTAGCGGGGGGCCCCTCTCCTACAATGAGCAGTTCTTC
.	TRBJ2-1	.	TRBV6-1	CASSEALQGYYNEQFF	TGTGCCAGCAGTGAAGCGCTTCAGGGGTACTACAATGAGCAGTTCTTC
.	TRBJ1-6	TRBD1	TRBV7-6	CASSLKDRGSYNSPLHF	TGTGCCAGCAGCTTAAAGGACAGGGGCTCCTATAATTCACCCCTCCACTTT
.	TRBJ2-1	.	TRBV30	CAWDQGSSYNEQFF	TGTGCCTGGGACCAGGGCAGCTCCTACAATGAGCAGTTCTTC
few	TRBJ1-2	TRBD1	TRBV5-1	CASSSLGQAGGYTF	TGCGCCAGCAGCTCCCTGGGACAGGCAGGAGGCTACACCTTC
few	TRBJ1-2	.	TRBV7-2	CASSLYHEPTGNYGYTF	TGTGCCAGCAGCTTATATCATGAACCCACAGGGAACTATGGCTACACCTTC
.	TRBJ2-1	TRBD1	TRBV5-4	CASSRDRGSYNEQFF	TGTGCCAGCAGCCGGGACAGAGGCTCCTACAATGAGCAGTTCTTC
.	TRBJ1-1	.	TRBV11-2	CASSSLTAGARGAEAFF	TGTGCCAGCAGCTCTCTGACGGCAGGGGCTAGGGGCGCTGAAGCTTTCTTT
few	TRBJ2-7	TRBD2	TRBV6-1	CASSRAGGYEQYF	TGTGCCAGCAGCCGCGCGGGGGGCTACGAGCAGTACTTC
.	TRBJ2-1	TRBD2	TRBV19	CASTPGRGLGDYNEQFF	TGTGCCAGTACCCCAGGTAGGGGACTAGGGGATTACAATGAGCAGTTCTTC
.	TRBJ2-3	TRBD2	TRBV6-5	CASSLDGRGGDTQYF	TGTGCCAGCAGCTTGGACGGGAGGGGGGGAGATACGCAGTATTTT
.	TRBJ1-5	.	TRBV28	CASTTGLVSSNQPQHF	TGTGCCAGCACGACCGGGTTGGTGTCTAGCAATCAGCCCCAGCATTTT